This T cell receptor beta chain was sequenced for a study of blood T cells in healthy people across ages. Looking at the study overall: The capture of about one barcoded beta molecule per two T cells was achieved by template switching.

Each donor gave roughly 9.2 milliliters of peripheral blood. Study results and caveats: Donor CMV infection status was unknown, possibly confounding age-related changes in expanded clonotypes.

As concerns this clonotype: What it binds is not known.

The CDR3 is made up of 14 amino acids. Germline lookup yields CDR1 SGHAT and CDR2 FQDESV (reference sequence). Primers used in a second PCR of roughly 7 to 11 cycles were a sample-barcoded 5' primer and a J-beta primer mix. TCRdb re-called the 5' RACE reads with MiXCR, one entry per CDR3 protein. Among more than 700,000 distinct CDR3 sequences listed, about 55% were seen once. The V and J genes are TRBV11-1 and TRBJ2-4, with D possibly matching TRBD1 (6 bases). The DNA end is a closer match to TRBJ2-7, so the J assignment may be wrong. The specimen sequenced was blood. This clonotype originated in a man of 80 years or more in good health. The DNA of the CDR3 is TGTGCCAGCAGCCTAGGACAGCACTCCTACGAGCAGTACTTC. Amino acid sequence: CASSLGQHSYEQYF.